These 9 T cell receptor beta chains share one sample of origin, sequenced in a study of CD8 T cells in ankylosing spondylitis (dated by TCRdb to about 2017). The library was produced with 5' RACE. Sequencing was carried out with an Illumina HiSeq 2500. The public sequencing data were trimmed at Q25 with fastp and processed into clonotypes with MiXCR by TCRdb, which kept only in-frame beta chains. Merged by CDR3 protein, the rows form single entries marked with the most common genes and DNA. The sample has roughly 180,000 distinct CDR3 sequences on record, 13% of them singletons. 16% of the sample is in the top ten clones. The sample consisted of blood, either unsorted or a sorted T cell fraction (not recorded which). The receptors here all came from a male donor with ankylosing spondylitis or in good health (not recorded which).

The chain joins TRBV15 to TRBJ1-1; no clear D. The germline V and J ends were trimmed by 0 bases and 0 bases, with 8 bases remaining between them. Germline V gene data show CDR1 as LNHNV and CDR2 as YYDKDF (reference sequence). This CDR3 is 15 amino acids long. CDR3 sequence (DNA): TGTGCCACCAGCAGAGATAACATCATGAACACTGAAGCTTTCTTT. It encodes CATSRDNIMNTEAFF.

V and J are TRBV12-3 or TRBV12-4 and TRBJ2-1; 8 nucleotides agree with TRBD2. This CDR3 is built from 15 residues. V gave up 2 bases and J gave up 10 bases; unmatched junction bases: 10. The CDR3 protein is CASSLLAGGPDEQFF. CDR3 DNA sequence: TGTGCCAGCAGTTTATTGGCGGGAGGACCGGACGAGCAGTTCTTC.

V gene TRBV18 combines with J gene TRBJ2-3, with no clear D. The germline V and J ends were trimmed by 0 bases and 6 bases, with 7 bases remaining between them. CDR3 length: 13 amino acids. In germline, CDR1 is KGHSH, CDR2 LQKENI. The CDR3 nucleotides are TGTGCCAGCTCACCACCAAAGGGCGATACGCAGTATTTT. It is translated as CASSPPKGDTQYF.

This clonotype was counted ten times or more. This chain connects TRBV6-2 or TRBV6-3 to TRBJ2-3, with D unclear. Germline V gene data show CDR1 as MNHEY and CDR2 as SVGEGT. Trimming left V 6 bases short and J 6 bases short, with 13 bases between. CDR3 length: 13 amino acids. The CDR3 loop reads CASRERSADTQYF. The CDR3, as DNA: TGTGCCAGCAGAGAGAGATCCGCCGATACGCAGTATTTT.

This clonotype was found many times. The CDR3 DNA sequence: TGCGCCAGCAGCTTGGTGGGACAGGGGATCGAGACCCAGTACTTC. Amino acids: CASSLVGQGIETQYF. V usage is TRBV5-1 and J usage is TRBJ2-5; 10 bases line up with TRBD1. Germline assignment: CDR1 SGHRS and CDR2 YFSETQ. V dropped 0 bases and J dropped 5; count of bases not matched to a gene: 4. CDR3 length equals 15 residues.

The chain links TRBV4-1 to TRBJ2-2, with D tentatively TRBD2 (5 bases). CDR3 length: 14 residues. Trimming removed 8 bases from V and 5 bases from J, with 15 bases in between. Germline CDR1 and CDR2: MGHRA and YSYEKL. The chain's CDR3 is CASAGKAWTGELFF. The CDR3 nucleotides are TGCGCCAGCGCCGGGAAGGCCTGGACCGGGGAGCTGTTTTTT.

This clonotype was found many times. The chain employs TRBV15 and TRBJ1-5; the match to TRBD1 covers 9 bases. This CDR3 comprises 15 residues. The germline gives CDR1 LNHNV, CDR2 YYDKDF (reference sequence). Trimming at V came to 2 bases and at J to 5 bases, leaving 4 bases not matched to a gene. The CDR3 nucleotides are TGTGCCACCAGCAGACCGGGACAGGGTTATCAGCCCCAGCATTTT. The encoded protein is CATSRPGQGYQPQHF.

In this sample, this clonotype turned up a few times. In nucleotides, the CDR3 is TGTGCCAGCAGTCCCCTTGGGGGAGCCGGGGAGCAGTACTTC. It encodes CASSPLGGAGEQYF. The rearrangement uses TRBV27 and TRBJ2-7; D possibly uses TRBD1 or TRBD2 (5 bases each). The V end lost 5 bases, the J end lost 7 bases, and 18 bases lay between the germline ends. Germline CDR1 is MNHEY and CDR2 is SMNVEV (reference sequence). The CDR3 length is 14 residues.

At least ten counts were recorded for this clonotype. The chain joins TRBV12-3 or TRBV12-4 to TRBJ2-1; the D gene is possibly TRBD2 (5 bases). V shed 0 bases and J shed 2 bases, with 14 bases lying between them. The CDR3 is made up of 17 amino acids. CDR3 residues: CASSLAPADQPYNEQFF. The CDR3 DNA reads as TGTGCCAGCAGTTTAGCGCCAGCGGACCAGCCCTACAATGAGCAGTTCTTC.